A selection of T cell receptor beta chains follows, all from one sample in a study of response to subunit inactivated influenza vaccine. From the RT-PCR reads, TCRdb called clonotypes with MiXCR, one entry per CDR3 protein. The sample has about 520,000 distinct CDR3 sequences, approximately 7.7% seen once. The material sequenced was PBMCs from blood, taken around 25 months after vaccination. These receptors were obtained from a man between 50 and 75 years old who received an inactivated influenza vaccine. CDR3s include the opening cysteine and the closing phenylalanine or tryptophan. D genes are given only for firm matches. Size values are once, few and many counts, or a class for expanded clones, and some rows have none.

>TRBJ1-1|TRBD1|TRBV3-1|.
CASSQGVQGTNAAGNTEAFF
TGTGCCTCCAGCCAGGGGGTCCAGGGGACTAATGCTGCGGGGAACACTGAAGCTTTCTTT
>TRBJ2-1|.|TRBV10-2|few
CASSEGAGTNEQFF
TGCGCCAGCAGTGAAGGGGCTGGCACCAATGAGCAGTTCTTC
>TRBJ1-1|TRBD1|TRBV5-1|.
CASSLGDRDNTEAFF
TGCGCCAGCAGCTTGGGGGACAGGGATAACACTGAAGCTTTCTTT
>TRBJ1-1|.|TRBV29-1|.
CSVEDFAGWNTEAFF
TGCAGCGTTGAAGATTTCGCAGGCTGGAACACTGAAGCTTTCTTT
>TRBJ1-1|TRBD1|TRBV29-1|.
CSVEHRGRWTEAFF
TGCAGCGTTGAGCACAGGGGGCGATGGACTGAAGCTTTCTTT
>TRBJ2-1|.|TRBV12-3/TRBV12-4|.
CASSLGGYSSYNEQFF
TGTGCCAGCAGTTTAGGGGGGTATAGCTCCTACAATGAGCAGTTCTTC
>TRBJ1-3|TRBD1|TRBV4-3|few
CASSQDSQGAGNTIYF
TGCGCCAGCAGCCAAGATTCCCAGGGGGCTGGAAACACCATATATTTT
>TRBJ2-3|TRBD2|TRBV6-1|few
CASSDGVGLVGDTQYF
TGTGCCAGCAGTGACGGAGTGGGACTAGTAGGGGATACGCAGTATTTT
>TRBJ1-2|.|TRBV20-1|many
CSVRVNYGYTF
TGCAGTGTCCGGGTAAACTATGGCTACACCTTC
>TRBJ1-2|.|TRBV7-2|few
CASRSGGLDYGYTF
TGTGCCAGCAGATCGGGGGGCTTGGACTATGGCTACACCTTC
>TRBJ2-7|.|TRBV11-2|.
CASKPVKQRSYKQYF
TGTGCCAGCAAACCGGTCAAACAGAGGTCCTACAAGCAGTACTTC
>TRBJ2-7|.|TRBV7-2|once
CASSLAVLSSSYEQYF
TGTGCCAGCAGCTTAGCGGTTCTTTCGTCCTCCTACGAGCAGTACTTC
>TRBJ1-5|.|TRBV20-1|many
CSANDMNNQPQHF
TGCAGTGCAAACGACATGAACAATCAGCCCCAGCATTTT
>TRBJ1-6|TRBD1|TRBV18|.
CASSPTGGGYNSPLHF
TGTGCCAGCTCACCTACAGGGGGCGGATATAATTCACCCCTCCACTTT
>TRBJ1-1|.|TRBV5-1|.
CASSSYSNTEAFF
TGCGCCAGCAGCTCTTACAGTAACACTGAAGCTTTCTTT
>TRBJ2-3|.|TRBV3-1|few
CASSLGTDDTDTQYF
TGTGCCAGCAGCCTTGGGACGGACGACACAGATACGCAGTATTTT
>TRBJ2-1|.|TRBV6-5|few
CASSYVDRSDEQFF
TGTGCCAGCAGTTACGTGGATAGATCGGATGAGCAGTTCTTC
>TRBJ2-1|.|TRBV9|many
CASSVESVHNEQFF
TGTGCCAGCAGCGTAGAATCCGTTCACAATGAGCAGTTCTTC
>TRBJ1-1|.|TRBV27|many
CASSSLRDTEAFF
TGTGCCAGCAGTTCGCTGCGTGACACTGAAGCTTTCTTT
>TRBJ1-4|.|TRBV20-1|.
CSARRVGHRNEKLFF
TGCAGTGCTAGAAGAGTGGGACACCGAAATGAAAAACTGTTTTTT
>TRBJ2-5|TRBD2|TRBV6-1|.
CASSPLAGGKKETQYF
TGTGCCAGCAGCCCACTAGCGGGGGGGAAAAAAGAGACCCAGTACTTC
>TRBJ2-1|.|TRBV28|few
CASTRWSSYNEQFF
TGTGCCAGTACAAGGTGGAGCTCCTACAATGAGCAGTTCTTC
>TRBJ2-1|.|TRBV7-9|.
CASSLGSLGEFF
TGTGCCAGCAGCTTAGGAAGTCTGGGGGAGTTCTTC
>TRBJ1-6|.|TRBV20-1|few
CSAETRRRGGGNSPLHF
TGCAGTGCTGAAACTCGGCGGCGGGGTGGAGGTAATTCACCCCTCCACTTT
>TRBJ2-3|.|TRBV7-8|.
CASSSRTISTDTQYF
TGTGCCAGCAGCTCTCGGACGATATCAACAGATACGCAGTATTTT
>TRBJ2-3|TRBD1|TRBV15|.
CATSRDQVRGTDTQYF
TGTGCCACCAGCAGAGATCAAGTCAGGGGGACAGATACGCAGTATTTT
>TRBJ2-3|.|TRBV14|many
CASSRGFTDTQYF
TGTGCCAGCAGTCGAGGGTTCACAGATACGCAGTATTTT
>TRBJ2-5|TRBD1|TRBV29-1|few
CSVAVTGGSGETQYF
TGCAGCGTTGCTGTAACAGGGGGAAGTGGGGAGACCCAGTACTTC
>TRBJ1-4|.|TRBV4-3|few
CASSQGSHEKLFF
TGCGCCAGCAGCCAAGGATCGCATGAAAAACTGTTTTTT
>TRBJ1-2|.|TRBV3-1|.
CASSPSLQVYGYTF
TGTGCCAGCAGCCCCTCGTTACAGGTCTATGGCTACACCTTC
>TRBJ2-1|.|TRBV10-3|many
CAISDGRERAYNEQFF
TGTGCCATCAGTGACGGTCGGGAGCGGGCTTACAATGAGCAGTTCTTC
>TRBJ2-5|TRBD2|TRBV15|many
CATSSGLADQETQYF
TGTGCCACCAGCTCGGGACTAGCGGACCAAGAGACCCAGTACTTC
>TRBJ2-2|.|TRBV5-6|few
CASSLWVGLLTGELFF
TGTGCCAGCAGCTTGTGGGTAGGACTTCTCACCGGGGAGCTGTTTTTT
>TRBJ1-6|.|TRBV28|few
CASGYGGSYNSPLHF
TGTGCCAGCGGGTATGGGGGGTCCTATAATTCACCCCTCCACTTT
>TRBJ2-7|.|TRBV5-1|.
CASSYGGASYEQYF
TGCGCCAGCAGTTACGGAGGGGCCTCCTACGAGCAGTACTTC
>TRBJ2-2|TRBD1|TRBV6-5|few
CASSYFRDRGRTGELFF
TGTGCCAGCAGTTACTTCCGGGACAGGGGGCGAACCGGGGAGCTGTTTTTT
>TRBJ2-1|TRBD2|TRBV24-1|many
CATSDTGTSGINEQFF
TGTGCCACCAGTGATACCGGGACTAGCGGGATCAATGAGCAGTTCTTC
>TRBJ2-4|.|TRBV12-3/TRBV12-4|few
CASSAPEGGKNIQYF
TGTGCCAGCAGTGCCCCGGAGGGGGGCAAAAACATTCAGTACTTC
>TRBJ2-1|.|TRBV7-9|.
CASRGGRASSYNEQFF
TGTGCCAGCCGGGGAGGACGGGCCAGCTCCTACAATGAGCAGTTCTTC
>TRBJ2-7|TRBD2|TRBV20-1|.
CSANFGGLAGAGEQYF
TGCAGTGCTAATTTCGGAGGACTAGCGGGAGCGGGCGAGCAGTACTTC
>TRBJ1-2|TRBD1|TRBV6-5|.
CASSYLSGGSGNTF
TGTGCCAGCAGTTACCTTTCAGGGGGTAGTGGCAACACCTTC
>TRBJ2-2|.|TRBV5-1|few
CASSLPETSNTGELFF
TGCGCCAGCAGCTTGCCCGAAACCTCGAACACCGGGGAGCTGTTTTTT
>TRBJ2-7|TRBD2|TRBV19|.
CASSKASGYEQYF
TGTGCCAGTAGTAAGGCTAGCGGCTACGAGCAGTACTTC
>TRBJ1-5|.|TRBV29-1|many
CSVEQGSNQPQHF
TGCAGCGTTGAACAGGGAAGCAATCAGCCCCAGCATTTT
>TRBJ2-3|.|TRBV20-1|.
CSARDRLEGTDTQYF
TGCAGTGCTAGAGATCGGTTGGAGGGCACAGATACGCAGTATTTT
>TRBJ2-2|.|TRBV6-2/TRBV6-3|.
CASSPSRGTGYTGELFF
TGTGCCAGCAGTCCATCGAGAGGGACGGGCTACACCGGGGAGCTGTTTTTT